A selection of T cell receptor beta chains follows, all from one sample in a study of blood T cell repertoires in COVID-19. The method was immunoSEQ multiplex PCR; TCRdb's version includes in-frame clones alone and lacks a portion of them. The sample has approximately 120,000 clones; roughly four fifths are singletons. Sample: peripheral blood. The source of these receptors is a man in his 60s with acute or convalescent COVID-19. The CDR3 runs from the conserved cysteine through the conserved F or W. The D gene is left open where the match is weak. Clone sizes are given selectively: once, few, many, or a class where the clone is expanded.

j_call v_call clone_size d_call cdr3_length cdr3_aa cdr3_nt
TRBJ1-4 TRBV5-4 - TRBD1 16 CASSLPVGQGDEKLFF TGTGCCAGCAGCTTGCCCGTTGGGCAGGGGGACGAAAAACTGTTTTTT
TRBJ2-7 TRBV7-9 - - 17 CASSRTLGTPKSYEQYF TGTGCCAGCAGCCGAACTCTGGGGACACCGAAATCCTACGAGCAGTACTTC
TRBJ2-3 TRBV10-2 - TRBD1 17 CASSGPGTGPSTDTQYF TGCGCCAGCAGTGGGCCCGGGACAGGGCCTAGCACAGATACGCAGTATTTT
TRBJ1-3 TRBV7-2 - - 14 CASRPNYSGNTIYF TGTGCCAGCAGACCAAACTACTCTGGAAACACCATATATTTT
TRBJ1-2 TRBV5-4 - - 14 CASSQVTPNYGYTF TGTGCCAGCAGCCAAGTCACACCTAACTATGGCTACACCTTC
TRBJ2-5 TRBV23-1 - - 16 CASSQSGGWTKETQYF TGCGCCAGCAGTCAATCGGGGGGATGGACGAAAGAGACCCAGTACTTC
TRBJ2-7 TRBV11-2 few TRBD1 14 CASALDRGPYEQYF TGTGCCAGCGCCCTCGACAGGGGGCCCTACGAGCAGTACTTC
TRBJ1-1 TRBV23-1 - - 16 CASSPSEGHKNTEAFF TGCGCCAGCAGCCCATCGGAGGGCCATAAGAACACTGAAGCTTTCTTT
TRBJ1-5 TRBV19 once - 15 CASSIRTVNNQPQHF TGTGCCAGTAGTATACGAACAGTTAATAATCAGCCCCAGCATTTT
TRBJ2-2 TRBV30 - - 15 CAWTSIRGNTGELFF TGTGCCTGGACCAGCATCAGGGGGAACACCGGGGAGCTGTTTTTT
TRBJ1-1 TRBV3-1/TRBV3-2 - - 14 CASSQVSGLAEAFF TGTGCCAGCAGCCAAGTCTCGGGTTTGGCTGAAGCTTTCTTT
TRBJ1-1 TRBV2 - - 13 CASSFQGNTEAFF TGTGCCAGCAGTTTCCAGGGTAACACTGAAGCTTTCTTT
TRBJ1-1 TRBV5-4 - - 15 CASRPGGTQNTEAFF TGTGCCAGCCGCCCCGGGGGGACCCAGAACACTGAAGCTTTCTTT
TRBJ1-4 TRBV5-8 - - 18 CASSGGADLFATNEKLFF TGTGCCAGCAGCGGGGGGGCCGATTTATTTGCAACTAATGAAAAACTGTTTTTT
TRBJ2-5 TRBV10-3 - - 13 CAIMQSGEETQYF TGTGCCATCATGCAATCCGGTGAGGAGACCCAGTACTTC
TRBJ2-2 TRBV5-1 - - 14 CASFSGPNTGELFF TGCGCCAGCTTTAGCGGACCTAACACCGGGGAGCTGTTTTTT
TRBJ2-3 TRBV3-1/TRBV3-2 - - 14 CASAQGLGTDTQYF TGTGCCAGCGCTCAGGGTTTGGGCACAGATACGCAGTATTTT
TRBJ2-1 TRBV7-2 - - 14 CASSLGTAYNEQFF TGTGCCAGCAGCTTAGGGACAGCCTACAATGAGCAGTTCTTC
TRBJ1-2 TRBV21-1 - - 13 CASSKPLIYGYTF TGTGCCAGCAGCAAACCACTTATCTATGGCTACACCTTC
TRBJ1-5 TRBV6-5 - - 14 CASSRTSSNQPQHF TGTGCCAGCAGTCGGACATCGAGCAATCAGCCCCAGCATTTT
TRBJ1-3 TRBV30 - TRBD1 14 CAWSVGGLGNTIYF TGTGCCTGGAGTGTAGGGGGCTTGGGAAACACCATATATTTT
TRBJ2-1 TRBV5-1 once - 16 CASSPAPSGSYNEQFF TGCGCCAGCAGCCCGGCCCCATCGGGCTCCTACAATGAGCAGTTCTTC
TRBJ1-1 TRBV12-5 - - 13 CASGPPGGTEAFF TGTGCTAGTGGCCCGCCGGGAGGGACTGAAGCTTTCTTT
TRBJ2-1 TRBV27 - TRBD2 19 CASSSRDRTLAGGLNEQFF TGTGCCAGCAGTTCCCGGGACAGAACTTTAGCGGGAGGGCTTAATGAGCAGTTCTTC
TRBJ2-7 TRBV12-3/TRBV12-4 - - 13 CASSFRRGTGQYF TGTGCCAGCAGTTTTCGTAGGGGGACGGGGCAGTACTTC
TRBJ2-7 TRBV5-1 once TRBD1 15 CASSPLPGQGDEQYF TGCGCCAGCAGCCCACTTCCTGGACAGGGGGACGAGCAGTACTTC
TRBJ2-7 TRBV19 - - 15 CASSMGGLGFYEQYF TGTGCCAGTAGTATGGGGGGGCTAGGCTTCTACGAGCAGTACTTC
TRBJ1-2 TRBV13 - TRBD1 16 CASSSGVWDRRYGYTF TGTGCCAGCAGCTCCGGGGTCTGGGACAGAAGGTATGGCTACACCTTC
TRBJ2-3 TRBV2 once - 15 CASRETTTPTDTQYF TGTGCCAGCAGAGAAACTACTACCCCCACAGATACGCAGTATTTT
TRBJ1-1 TRBV28 - TRBD1 15 CASISGTDMNTEAFF TGTGCCAGCATCTCCGGGACAGATATGAACACTGAAGCTTTCTTT
TRBJ2-2 TRBV6-5 - TRBD2 14 CASRPGTSTGELFF TGTGCCAGCAGGCCCGGGACTAGCACCGGGGAGCTGTTTTTT
TRBJ2-5 TRBV28 - TRBD1 15 CASSLGTGIIETQYF TGTGCCAGCAGTCTCGGGACAGGGATTATTGAGACCCAGTACTTC
TRBJ2-7 TRBV3-1/TRBV3-2 once - 15 CASSQEGAISYEQYF TGTGCCAGCAGCCAAGAGGGGGCAATCTCCTACGAGCAGTACTTC
TRBJ2-5 TRBV5-1 once - 14 CATSDVEGAETQYF TGCGCCACCTCGGATGTTGAAGGGGCAGAGACCCAGTACTTC
TRBJ2-7 TRBV5-5 - - 16 CASSLAGAGDVYEQYF TGTGCCAGCAGCTTGGCCGGGGCAGGGGATGTGTACGAGCAGTACTTC
TRBJ2-3 TRBV28 - - 13 CAHGRSSPDTQYF TGTGCCCACGGTCGGAGTAGCCCAGATACGCAGTATTTT
TRBJ1-1 TRBV21-1 - - 14 CANPPEGMNTEAFF TGTGCCAACCCTCCGGAGGGTATGAACACTGAAGCTTTCTTT
TRBJ2-7 TRBV28 - TRBD2 16 CASSDSSGSRVNEQYF TGTGCCAGCAGCGATTCTAGCGGGAGTAGGGTCAACGAGCAGTACTTC
TRBJ2-7 TRBV6-5 - - 15 CASSYSSGGSYEQYF TGTGCCAGCAGTTACTCTAGCGGAGGCTCCTACGAGCAGTACTTC
TRBJ1-1 TRBV7-9 - TRBD1 16 CASSLGDRGRHTEAFF TGTGCCAGCAGCTTAGGGGACAGGGGGCGGCACACTGAAGCTTTCTTT
TRBJ2-3 TRBV5-6 - TRBD1 12 CASSLTGTGQYF TGTGCCAGCAGCCTTACCGGGACAGGGCAGTATTTT
TRBJ2-1 TRBV27 - TRBD2 18 CASSFPSPTGGSYNEQFF TGTGCCAGCAGTTTCCCGTCCCCAACGGGAGGGTCCTACAATGAGCAGTTCTTC
TRBJ1-5 TRBV30 - - 15 CAWSPPGTQDQPQHF TGTGCCTGGAGTCCTCCGGGTACACAGGATCAGCCCCAGCATTTT
TRBJ1-1 TRBV3-1/TRBV3-2 many - 15 CASSQDSRGVTEAFF TGTGCCAGCAGCCAAGATTCTCGGGGTGTGACTGAAGCTTTCTTT
TRBJ1-5 TRBV11-2 - - 13 CASSITGNQPQHF TGTGCCAGCAGCATCACGGGGAATCAGCCCCAGCATTTT
TRBJ2-3 TRBV6-4 - - 11 CASSDLRTQYF TGTGCCAGCAGTGACCTACGGACGCAGTATTTT